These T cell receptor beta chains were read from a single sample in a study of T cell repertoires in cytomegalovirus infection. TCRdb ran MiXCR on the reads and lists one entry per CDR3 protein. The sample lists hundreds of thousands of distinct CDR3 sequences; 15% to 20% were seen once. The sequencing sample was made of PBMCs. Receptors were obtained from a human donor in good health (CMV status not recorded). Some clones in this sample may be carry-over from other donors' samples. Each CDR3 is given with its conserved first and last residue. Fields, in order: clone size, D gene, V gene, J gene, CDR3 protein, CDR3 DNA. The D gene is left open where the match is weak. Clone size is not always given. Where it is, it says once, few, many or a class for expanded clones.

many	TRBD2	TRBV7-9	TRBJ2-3	CASSLWTSGGADTQYF	TGTGCCAGCAGCCTGTGGACTAGCGGGGGGGCAGATACGCAGTATTTT
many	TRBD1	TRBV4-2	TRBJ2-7	CASSQGSSTGFLYEQYF	TGTGCCAGCAGCCAAGGTTCCTCGACAGGGTTTCTCTACGAGCAGTACTTC
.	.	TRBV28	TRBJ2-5	CASSLSAGGTQYF	TGTGCCAGCAGTTTATCTGCCGGGGGGACCCAGTACTTC
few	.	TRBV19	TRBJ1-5	CASNHRQLNQPQHF	TGTGCCAGTAACCACCGACAACTTAATCAGCCCCAGCATTTT
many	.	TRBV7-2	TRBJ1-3	CASSPRAQRGNTIYF	TGTGCCAGCAGCCCACGGGCCCAGAGGGGAAACACCATATATTTT
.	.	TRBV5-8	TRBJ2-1	CASSLYGGQRNNEQFF	TGTGCCAGCAGCTTGTACGGGGGACAGCGTAACAATGAGCAGTTCTTC
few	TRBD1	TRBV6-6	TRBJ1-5	CASSYQTGVQPQHF	TGTGCCAGCAGTTACCAGACAGGGGTGCAGCCCCAGCATTTT
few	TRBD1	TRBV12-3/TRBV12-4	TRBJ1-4	CATITLGQGALIREKLFF	TGTGCCACCATAACCTTAGGACAGGGGGCTTTAATTCGGGAAAAACTGTTTTTT
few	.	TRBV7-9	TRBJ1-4	CASSFPDGTEKLFF	TGTGCCAGCAGCTTCCCCGACGGGACTGAAAAACTGTTTTTT
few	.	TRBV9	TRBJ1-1	CASSVGSWNTEAFF	TGTGCCAGCAGCGTGGGCAGTTGGAACACTGAAGCTTTCTTT
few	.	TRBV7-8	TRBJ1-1	CASSAFYDPALNTEAFF	TGTGCCAGCAGCGCGTTTTATGATCCGGCCTTGAACACTGAAGCTTTCTTT
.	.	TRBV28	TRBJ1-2	CASGDGDYGYTF	TGTGCCAGCGGAGACGGTGACTATGGCTACACCTTC
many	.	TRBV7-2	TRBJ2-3	CASSSDLYSTDTQYF	TGTGCCAGCAGCTCAGATCTCTATAGCACAGATACGCAGTATTTT
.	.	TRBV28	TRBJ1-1	CATRGAMNTEAFF	TGTGCCACCCGAGGGGCAATGAACACTGAAGCTTTCTTT
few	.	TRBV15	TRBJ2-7	CATSRDFQLYYEQYF	TGTGCCACCAGCAGAGATTTTCAACTTTACTACGAGCAGTACTTC
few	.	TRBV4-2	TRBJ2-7	CASSQDTGGGLIEQYF	TGTGCCAGCAGCCAAGATACGGGTGGGGGGCTGATCGAGCAGTACTTC
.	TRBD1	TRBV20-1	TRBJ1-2	CSAEGQGESGYTF	TGCAGTGCCGAGGGACAGGGGGAAAGCGGCTACACCTTC
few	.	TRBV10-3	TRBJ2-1	CAISAPPGAVDNEQFF	TGTGCCATCAGTGCCCCCCCGGGGGCGGTTGACAATGAGCAGTTCTTC
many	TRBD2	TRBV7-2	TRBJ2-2	CASSPEGTSRATGELFF	TGTGCCAGCAGCCCAGAGGGGACTAGCCGGGCCACCGGGGAGCTGTTTTTT
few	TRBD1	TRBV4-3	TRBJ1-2	CASSRDREYGYTF	TGCGCCAGCAGCCGGGACAGGGAATATGGCTACACCTTC
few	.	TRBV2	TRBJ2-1	CASRRVEQFF	TGTGCCAGCAGACGGGTCGAGCAGTTCTTC
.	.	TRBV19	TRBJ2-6	CASSTGQPGANVLTF	TGTGCCAGTAGTACCGGACAGCCTGGGGCCAACGTCCTGACTTTC
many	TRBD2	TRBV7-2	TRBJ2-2	CASSLDPSGAVTGELFF	TGTGCCAGCAGCTTAGACCCTAGCGGCGCGGTCACCGGGGAGCTGTTTTTT
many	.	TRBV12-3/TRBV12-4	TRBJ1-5	CASSPTGKVGNQPQHF	TGTGCCAGCAGCCCTACAGGAAAAGTGGGCAATCAGCCCCAGCATTTT
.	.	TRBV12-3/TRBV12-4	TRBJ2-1	CASSTISSYNEQFF	TGTGCCAGCAGCACAATTAGCTCCTACAATGAGCAGTTCTTC
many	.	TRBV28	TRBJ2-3	CASTLGGGHFTDTQYF	TGTGCCAGCACCTTGGGAGGGGGGCACTTCACAGATACGCAGTATTTT
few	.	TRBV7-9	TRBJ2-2	CASRFGGSQNTGELFF	TGTGCCAGCAGGTTTGGGGGTTCCCAGAACACCGGGGAGCTGTTTTTT
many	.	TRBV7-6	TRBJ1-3	CASSPGGSGNTIYF	TGTGCCAGCAGCCCAGGAGGATCGGGAAACACCATATATTTT
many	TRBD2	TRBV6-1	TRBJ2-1	CASRSPGGDFYNEQFF	TGTGCCAGCAGGAGTCCGGGGGGGGATTTTTACAATGAGCAGTTCTTC
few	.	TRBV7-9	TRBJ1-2	CASSLGTGNSNYGYTF	TGTGCCAGCAGCTTAGGAACAGGGAATTCTAACTATGGCTACACCTTC
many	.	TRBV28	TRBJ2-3	CASSPSGGNQADTQYF	TGTGCCAGCAGTCCTTCTGGGGGGAATCAGGCAGATACGCAGTATTTT
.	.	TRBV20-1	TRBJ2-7	CSAPDSETYEQYF	TGCAGTGCACCGGACAGCGAAACCTACGAGCAGTACTTC
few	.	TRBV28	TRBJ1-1	CASSRSNTEAFF	TGTGCCAGCAGCCGCTCTAACACTGAAGCTTTCTTT
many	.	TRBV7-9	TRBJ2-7	CASSQGSEQYF	TGTGCCAGCAGCCAAGGATCCGAGCAGTACTTC
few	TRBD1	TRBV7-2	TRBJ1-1	CASSLGGGWDTEAFF	TGTGCCAGCAGCTTAGGAGGGGGCTGGGACACTGAAGCTTTCTTT
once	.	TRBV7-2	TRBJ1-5	CASSYVGRASNQPQHF	TGTGCCAGCAGCTACGTCGGCAGGGCTAGCAATCAGCCCCAGCATTTT
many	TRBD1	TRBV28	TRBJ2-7	CASSPWTGNYEQYF	TGTGCCAGCAGTCCGTGGACAGGGAACTACGAGCAGTACTTC
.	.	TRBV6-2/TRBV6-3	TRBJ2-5	CASSEAPSGETQYF	TGTGCCAGCAGCGAAGCTCCGTCCGGCGAGACCCAGTACTTC
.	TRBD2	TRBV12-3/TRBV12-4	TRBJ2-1	CASSLGVGGDYNEQFF	TGTGCCAGCAGTTTAGGGGTCGGGGGGGACTACAATGAGCAGTTCTTC
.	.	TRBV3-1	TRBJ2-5	CASSQDLTRNQETQYF	TGTGCCAGCAGCCAAGACCTCACTAGGAACCAAGAGACCCAGTACTTC
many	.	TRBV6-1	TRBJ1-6	CASSDGVGWARLRGSPLHF	TGTGCCAGCAGCGACGGCGTAGGGTGGGCCCGACTTAGGGGGTCACCCCTCCACTTT
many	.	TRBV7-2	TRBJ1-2	CASSLTREGGYTF	TGTGCCAGCAGCTTAACACGGGAAGGAGGCTACACCTTC
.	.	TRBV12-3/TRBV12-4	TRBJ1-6	CASSKPDGNSPLHF	TGTGCCAGCAGTAAACCGGACGGGAATTCACCCCTCCACTTT
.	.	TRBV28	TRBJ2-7	CASSFSFGGGGEQYF	TGTGCCAGCAGTTTCAGCTTCGGGGGTGGTGGCGAGCAGTACTTC
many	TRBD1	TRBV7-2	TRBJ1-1	CASSTRQGMNTEAFF	TGTGCCAGCAGCACACGACAGGGAATGAACACTGAAGCTTTCTTT
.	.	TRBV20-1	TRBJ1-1	CSASSSWRTLEAFF	TGCAGTGCTAGTTCGTCGTGGAGGACACTTGAAGCTTTCTTT
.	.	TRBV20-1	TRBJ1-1	CSARDIVHSDSDPNTEAFF	TGCAGTGCTAGAGATATCGTCCACTCGGACAGCGACCCGAACACTGAAGCTTTCTTT
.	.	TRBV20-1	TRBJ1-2	CSASSADYGYTF	TGCAGTGCTAGTTCGGCGGACTATGGCTACACCTTC
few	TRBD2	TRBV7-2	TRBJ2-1	CASSTRLAGMNYNEQFF	TGTGCCAGCAGCACCAGACTAGCGGGGATGAACTACAATGAGCAGTTCTTC
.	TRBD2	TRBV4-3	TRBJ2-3	CASSQDPAGASTDTQYF	TGCGCCAGCAGCCAAGACCCAGCGGGGGCCTCCACAGATACGCAGTATTTT
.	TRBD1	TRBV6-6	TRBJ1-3	CASSYSAGGGRNTIYF	TGTGCCAGCAGTTATTCAGCAGGGGGCGGGAGAAACACCATATATTTT
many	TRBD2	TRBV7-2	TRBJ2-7	CASSLWGAGRGNAYEQYF	TGTGCCAGCAGCTTATGGGGCGCGGGGCGGGGGAATGCCTACGAGCAGTACTTC
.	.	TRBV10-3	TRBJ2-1	CAYRAGLESGVEQFF	TGTGCCTACCGTGCCGGGCTAGAGAGCGGCGTTGAGCAGTTCTTC
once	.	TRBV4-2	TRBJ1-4	CASSQDLMTFIGEKLFF	TGTGCCAGCAGCCAAGATCTCATGACTTTTATTGGAGAAAAACTGTTTTTT
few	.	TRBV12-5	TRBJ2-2	CASGFGRGRVAGELFF	TGTGCTAGTGGTTTTGGCCGGGGAAGGGTCGCCGGGGAGCTGTTTTTT